These 21 T cell receptor beta chains were all obtained from the same sample, sequenced in a study of T cells in Graves' hyperthyroidism and ophthalmopathy. TCR beta CDR3 regions were amplified from RNA transcripts. Researchers ran a first-round RT-PCR on the TCR CDR3 using the HTBI primer set. TCRdb analysed the multiplex PCR reads with MiXCR anew, one entry per CDR3 protein. There are roughly 530,000 distinct CDR3 sequences in the sample; roughly 15% occur only once, and approximately 16% lies in the top ten. The material sequenced was blood. Receptor source: a woman between 18 and 30 years old with Graves' ophthalmopathy.

The V call is TRBV4-2, the J call TRBJ1-1; tentatively, D is TRBD1 (6 bases). Per germline, CDR1 LGHNA and CDR2 YNFKEQ. V was cut by 2 bases and J by 3 bases, with 10 bases left in between. The CDR3 sequence is 14 residues long. In DNA, the CDR3 is TGTGCCAGCAGCCAAAGCAGGGGATACACTGAAGCTTTCTTT. Protein: CASSQSRGYTEAFF.

In this sample, this clonotype turned up many times. The junction departs from germline at one end; a sequencing error may be responsible. J is TRBJ2-7 and V is TRBV2; weak D call: TRBD1 (6 bases). CDR3 size: 14 residues. The germline V gene encodes CDR1 SNHLY and CDR2 FYNNEI. The CDR3 DNA reads as TGTGCCAGCAGAGAAGTACAGGGCCCCTACGAGCAGTACTTC. Encoded protein: CASREVQGPYEQYF.

Ten or more counts support this clonotype. This chain joins TRBV27 and TRBJ1-5, with D uncertain. The CDR3 sequence is 13 residues long. V was shortened by 2 bases and J by 1 base, with 3 bases between the two germline ends. Germline assignment: CDR1 MNHEY and CDR2 SMNVEV (reference sequence). In DNA form, the CDR3 reads TGTGCCAGCAGTTTAAGAAGCAATCAGCCCCAGCATTTT. Protein sequence: CASSLRSNQPQHF.

This clonotype has a count of ten or more. CDR3 nucleotides: TGTGCCAGCAGCAGTGTACAGGGGGCAGATGGCTACACCTTC. Its translation: CASSSVQGADGYTF. This chain connects TRBV5-5 to TRBJ1-2, with 9 bases lining up with TRBD1. The ends lost 4 bases at V and 6 bases at J; junction bases unmatched: 7. CDR3 length: 14 amino acids. CDR1 and CDR2 (germline): SGHKS, YYEKEE (reference sequence).

This clonotype has a count of ten or more. J is TRBJ1-4 and V is TRBV5-1; 8 nucleotides align to TRBD1. Germline V gene data show CDR1 as SGHRS and CDR2 as YFSETQ. The CDR3 extends over 16 amino acids. V was pared by 4 bases and J by 0 bases, with 5 bases of the junction left unmatched. DNA of the CDR3: TGCGCCAGCAGCCACGGGGACAGGCCAACTAATGAAAAACTGTTTTTT. Translated: CASSHGDRPTNEKLFF. Looking up the rest from reference TRBV5-1 and TRBJ1-4 gives the full variable domain: KAGVTQTPRYLIKTRGQQVTLSCSPISGHRSVSWYQQTPGQGLQFLFEYFSETQRNKGNFPGRFSGRQFSNSRSEMNVSTLELGDSALYLCASSHGDRPTNEKLFFGSGTQLSVL.

This clonotype was observed many times. The V gene is TRBV11-3, the J gene TRBJ1-1, with 9 bases matching TRBD1. This CDR3 is built from 12 residues. The germline V gene encodes CDR1 SGHNT and CDR2 YENEEA. Trimming at V came to 5 bases and at J to 10 bases, leaving 5 bases not matched to a gene. CDR3: CASSQSGQGAFF. DNA for the CDR3: TGTGCCAGCAGCCAATCGGGACAGGGAGCTTTCTTT.

The chain links TRBV7-9 to TRBJ1-4; no clear D gene. The V and J ends lost 0 bases and 3 bases respectively, with 5 bases between them. This CDR3 spans 14 amino acids. Germline assignment: CDR1 SEHNR and CDR2 FQNEAQ (reference sequence). The CDR3 nucleotides read TGTGCCAGCAGCTTAGCGCAGGCTAATGAAAAACTGTTTTTT. This gives the protein CASSLAQANEKLFF.

At least ten counts were recorded for this clonotype. The chain has TRBV30 and TRBJ1-2; D may be TRBD1 (6 bases). V lost 3 bases, J lost 8 bases, and 10 bases lay in between. The V gene's germline CDR1 is GTSNPN and CDR2 SVGIG (reference sequence). The CDR3 extends over 11 amino acids. CDR3 loop: CAWSTGSGYTF. DNA for the CDR3: TGTGCCTGGAGCACAGGGAGCGGCTACACCTTC.

The sample holds a few counts of this clonotype. V usage is TRBV5-8 and J usage is TRBJ2-6; 8 bases map to TRBD1. This CDR3 spans 18 amino acids. Germline trimming cut 1 base from V and 1 base from J; bases unmatched to any gene: 7. Germline assignment: CDR1 SGHTS and CDR2 YDEGEE. CDR3 nucleotide sequence: TGTGCCAGCAGCTTGCTTGGACAGGGACGGTCTGGGGCCAACGTCCTGACTTTC. Encoded protein: CASSLLGQGRSGANVLTF.

The genes are TRBV19 and TRBJ2-1, with 7 bases matching TRBD1. Germline V gives CDR1 LNHDA, CDR2 SQIVND (reference sequence). The CDR3 has 15 residues. V lost 2 bases, J lost 6 bases, and 7 bases stayed unmatched. The CDR3 region is CASSITGVRGNEQFF. The CDR3 DNA follows: TGTGCCAGTAGTATAACAGGGGTTCGAGGCAATGAGCAGTTCTTC. Using reference TRBV19 and TRBJ2-1 for the parts outside the CDR3, the full variable domain is DGGITQSPKYLFRKEGQNVTLSCEQNLNHDAMYWYRQDPGQGLRLIYYSQIVNDFQKGDIAEGYSVSREKKESFPLTVTSAQKNPTAFYLCASSITGVRGNEQFFGPGTRLTVL.

On this clonotype itself: Since a much larger clone is just one base distant, this may be a read error. The gene calls are TRBV7-3 and TRBJ2-3; TRBD2 matches at 10 bases. From germline, CDR1 is SGHTA and CDR2 FQGTGA. The trim removed 5 bases at V and 3 bases at J, leaving 5 bases unmatched. This CDR3 has 15 residues. The CDR3 loop reads CASSPGLAKTDTQYF. DNA for the CDR3: TGTGCCAGCAGCCCGGGACTAGCGAAAACAGATACGCAGTATTTT.

The J gene is TRBJ2-7, the V gene TRBV9, with 8 bases identical to TRBD1. CDR3 length: 16 residues. V gave up 0 bases and J gave up 3 bases; unmatched junction bases: 8. Germline V CDR1 and CDR2: SGDLS, YYNGEE. The DNA for the CDR3 is TGTGCCAGCAGCGTAGCCGAGGGGGACAGGCTCTACGAGCAGTACTTC. It is translated as CASSVAEGDRLYEQYF.

This clonotype has more than one count but fewer than ten. The CDR3 region is CSASRFRARTGGYEQYF. CDR3 nucleotides: TGCAGTGCTAGTCGTTTCCGGGCCCGGACAGGGGGGTACGAGCAGTACTTC. The J gene is TRBJ2-7, the V gene TRBV20-1, with 10 bases fitting TRBD1. Germline V gives CDR1 DFQATT, CDR2 SNEGSKA (reference sequence). This CDR3 has 17 amino acids. V lost 3 bases and J lost 4; bases outside the gene matches: 15.

The table lists this clonotype with many counts. The chain combines TRBV3-1 with TRBJ2-7; 8 nucleotides line up with TRBD2. In germline, CDR1 is LGHDT, CDR2 YNNKEL (reference sequence). V shed 5 bases and J 4 bases; nucleotides not matched to a gene: 10. This CDR3 is 15 amino acids long. The CDR3 reads CASSLGSGSIYEQYF. The CDR3 DNA follows: TGTGCCAGCAGCTTGGGAAGCGGGAGTATATACGAGCAGTACTTC.

This clonotype has just a few counts. This rearrangement joins TRBV5-1 to TRBJ2-3, with 13 bases matching TRBD2. Germline CDR1 reads SGHRS; CDR2 reads YFSETQ. The V segment lost 4 bases and the J segment 2 bases; nucleotides outside the gene matches: 10. The CDR3 contains 18 residues. The CDR3 bases are TGCGCCAGCAGCCTAACTAGCGGGAGGGCCCGATCCACAGATACGCAGTATTTT. Its protein product is CASSLTSGRARSTDTQYF.

The chain links TRBV25-1 to TRBJ2-7; D might be TRBD1 (5 bases). V dropped 8 bases and J dropped 0 bases, with 8 bases sitting between them. The CDR3 totals 12 residues. Germline V lookup: CDR1 MGHDK, CDR2 SYGVNS. CDR3 DNA sequence: TGTGCCAGCGACAGTAGCTCCTACGAGCAGTACTTC. Translated, it gives CASDSSSYEQYF.

This clonotype was detected ten times or more. The V and J genes are TRBV7-2 and TRBJ1-1; D uncertain. The V and J ends lost 1 base and 0 bases respectively, with 9 bases between them. The CDR3 loop spans 15 amino acids. Germline-derived CDR1 and CDR2 are SGHTA and FQGNSA. This chain's CDR3 is CASSLDPAMNTEAFF. As DNA, the CDR3 is TGTGCCAGCAGCTTAGATCCAGCTATGAACACTGAAGCTTTCTTT.

This chain uses TRBV29-1 with TRBJ2-3, with D perhaps TRBD1 (6 bases). The J call is doubtful: the DNA matches TRBJ1-5 better. Germline CDR1 SQVTM, CDR2 ANQGSEA. This CDR3 is 15 amino acids long. The CDR3 region is CSVDPGHGSTDTQHF. The DNA of the CDR3 is TGCAGCGTGGACCCGGGACACGGTAGCACAGATACGCAGCATTTT.

This clonotype came up many times. The chain links TRBV28 to TRBJ1-2, with TRBD1 matching 9 bases. V lost 3 bases and J lost 6; bases outside the gene matches: 8. Germline loops: CDR1 MDHEN, CDR2 SYDVKM. There are 15 residues in the CDR3. CDR3 loop: CASSLGDRAANGYTF. The CDR3 nucleotides are TGTGCCAGCAGTTTGGGGGACAGGGCGGCGAATGGCTACACCTTC.

In this sample, this clonotype turned up a few times. The chain combines TRBV4-3 with TRBJ1-1; 7 nucleotides align to TRBD1. The CDR3 covers 16 residues. CDR1 LGHNA and CDR2 YSLEER come from the germline V gene. V was clipped by 1 base and J by 1 base; unmatched bases: 6. CDR3: CASSQVTGAGNTEAFF. The CDR3 DNA follows: TGCGCCAGCAGCCAAGTTACAGGGGCAGGGAACACTGAAGCTTTCTTT.

This clonotype was observed many times. The gene calls are TRBV28 and TRBJ1-1; D is ambiguous. The CDR3 loop spans 14 amino acids. Germline-derived CDR1 and CDR2 are MDHEN and SYDVKM. The ends were cut back, 2 bases at V and 4 bases at J, with 11 bases in the middle. The CDR3 bases are TGTGCCAGCAGTTTAGTCCATTTTCCCACTGAAGCTTTCTTT. It is translated as CASSLVHFPTEAFF.